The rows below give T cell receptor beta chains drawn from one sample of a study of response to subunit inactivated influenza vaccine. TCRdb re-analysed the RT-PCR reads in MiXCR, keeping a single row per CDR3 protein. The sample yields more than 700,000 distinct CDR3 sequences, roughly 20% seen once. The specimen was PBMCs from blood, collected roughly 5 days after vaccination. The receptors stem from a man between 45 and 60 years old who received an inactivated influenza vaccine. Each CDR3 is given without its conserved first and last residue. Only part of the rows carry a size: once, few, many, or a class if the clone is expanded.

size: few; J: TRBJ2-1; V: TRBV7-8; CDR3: ASSLVRGNGKYNEQF
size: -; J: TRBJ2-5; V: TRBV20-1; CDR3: SATRTAKETQY
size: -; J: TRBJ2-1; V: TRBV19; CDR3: ASSRQGGRSYNEQF
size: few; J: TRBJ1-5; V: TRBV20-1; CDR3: SARDPQGGGKRPQH
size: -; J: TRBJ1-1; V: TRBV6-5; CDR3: ASSSSGMMNTEAF
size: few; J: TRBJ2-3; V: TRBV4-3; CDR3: ASSQDPYGTGKTDTQY
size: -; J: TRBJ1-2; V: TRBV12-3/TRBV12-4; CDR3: ASSLSTAVNYGYT
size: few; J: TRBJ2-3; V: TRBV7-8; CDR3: ASSSFFSSGRSTDTQY
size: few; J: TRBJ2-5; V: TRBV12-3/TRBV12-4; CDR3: ASRSTGHQETQY
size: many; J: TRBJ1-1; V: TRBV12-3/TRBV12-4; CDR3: ASRIRSMNTEAF
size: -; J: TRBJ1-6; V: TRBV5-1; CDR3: ASRRDPPAGDSPLH
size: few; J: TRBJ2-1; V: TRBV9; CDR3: ASSVASGTNHNEQF
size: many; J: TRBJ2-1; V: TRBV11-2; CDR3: ASSLTSGGAWEQF
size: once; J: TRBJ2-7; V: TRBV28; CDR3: ASRRGGIYEQY
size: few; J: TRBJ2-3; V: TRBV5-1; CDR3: ASSGASGRSTDTQY
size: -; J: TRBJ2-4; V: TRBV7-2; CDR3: ASSKGRGRGTQNIQY
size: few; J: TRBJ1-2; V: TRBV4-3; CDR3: ASSPERGYGYT
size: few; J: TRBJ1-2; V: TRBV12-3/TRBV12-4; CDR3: ASTGVPSYGYT
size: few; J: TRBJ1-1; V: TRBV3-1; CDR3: ASSQRNRGPAF
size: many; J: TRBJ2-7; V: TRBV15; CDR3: ATSRDGPRGIYEQY
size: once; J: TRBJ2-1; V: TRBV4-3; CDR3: ASSQDPSGNKQF
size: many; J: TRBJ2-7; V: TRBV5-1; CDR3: ASSFLDSYEQY
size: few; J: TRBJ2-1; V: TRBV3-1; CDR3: AAGGDLLAGTDEQF